Included here is one T cell receptor (beta chain) sequence, with context. Antigen: not known. Germline CDR1 reads MGHRA; CDR2 reads YSYEKL. V dropped 6 bases and J dropped 5 bases, with 17 bases sitting between them. This CDR3 has 14 residues. This sample is drawn from a study of T cell responses to AZD1222 COVID-19 vaccine. The overall study: Combined were second doses at about 4 or about 12 weeks. General study results and limits: It was only 6 or 7 AZD1222 recipients who were seropositive at baseline.

Only in-frame clones appear in the TCRdb table, and some are missing; sequencing was by immunoSEQ multiplex PCR. The sample lists 110,000 to 150,000 clones, 80% to 90% seen once, with 8% in the top ten. This receptor was taken from an adult in good health. The source material was peripheral blood, sampled on day 0 of AZD1222 vaccination. The chain is built from TRBV4-1 and TRBJ2-7; weak D call: TRBD1 (6 bases). Here the CDR3 DNA reads TGCGCCAGCAGATCGGCAGGGGACCACGACGAGCAGTACTTC. Protein product: CASRSAGDHDEQYF.